This T cell receptor beta chain stems from a study of radiotherapy plus CTLA-4 blockade in lung cancer. The wider study: Disease control reached approximately 31%, with objective responses in under 20%.

For this clone: Its antigen is undetermined.

Sequencing used immunoSEQ multiplex PCR; TCRdb keeps in-frame clones, though not all of them. There are 80,000 to 100,000 clones in the sample; 80% to 85% occur only once, and approximately 3.7% lies in the top ten. Study-level results: Blood TCR clones of tumor origin expanded after radiotherapy plus ipilimumab.

Chemo-refractory metastatic non-small-cell lung cancer patients were treated with focal radiation plus CTLA-4 blockade with ipilimumab. Germline V gene lookup returns CDR1 SGDLS and CDR2 YYNGEE. This CDR3 has 14 amino acids. V dropped 1 base and J dropped 5; count of bases not matched to a gene: 2. Sample: peripheral blood, taken from a patient treated with radiotherapy plus ipilimumab. The TCR was taken from a human donor with non-small cell lung cancer who had a partial response to radiotherapy plus ipilimumab. This chain links TRBV9 with TRBJ1-1; the match to TRBD1 covers 10 bases. CDR3 loop: CASSVSGQGTEAFF. Here the CDR3 DNA reads TGTGCCAGCAGCGTATCGGGACAGGGGACTGAAGCTTTCTTT. Combining the CDR3 with reference TRBV9 and TRBJ1-1 gives the whole variable domain DSGVTQTPKHLITATGQRVTLRCSPRSGDLSVYWYQQSLDQGLQFLIQYYNGEERAKGNILERFSAQQFPDLHSELNLSSLELGDSALYFCASSVSGQGTEAFFGQGTRLTVV.